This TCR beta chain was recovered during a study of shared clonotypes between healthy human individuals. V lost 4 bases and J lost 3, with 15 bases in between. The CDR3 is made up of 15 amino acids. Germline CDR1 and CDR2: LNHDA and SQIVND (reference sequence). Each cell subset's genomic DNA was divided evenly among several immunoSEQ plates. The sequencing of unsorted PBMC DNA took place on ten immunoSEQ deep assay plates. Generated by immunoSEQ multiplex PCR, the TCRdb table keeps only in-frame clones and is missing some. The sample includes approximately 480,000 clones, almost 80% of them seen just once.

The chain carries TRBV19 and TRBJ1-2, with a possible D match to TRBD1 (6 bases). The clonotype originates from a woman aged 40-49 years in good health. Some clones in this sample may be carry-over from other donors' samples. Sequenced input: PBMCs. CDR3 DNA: TGTGCCAGTAGTAGCCGGGACACAAAGGACTATGGCTACACCTTC. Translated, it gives CASSSRDTKDYGYTF. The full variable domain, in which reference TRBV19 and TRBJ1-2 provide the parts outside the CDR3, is DGGITQSPKYLFRKEGQNVTLSCEQNLNHDAMYWYRQDPGQGLRLIYYSQIVNDFQKGDIAEGYSVSREKKESFPLTVTSAQKNPTAFYLCASSSRDTKDYGYTFGSGTRLTVV.